This T cell receptor (beta chain) was recovered during a study of Ad26.COV2.S vaccination and SARS-CoV-2 variants. Study context: Donor was in the COV1001 Ad26.COV2.S trial arm. Study-wide findings and caveats: Assessments of TCR breadth and depth may have underestimated the total T cell responses. The study found higher spike-specific TCR breadth in vaccine than placebo recipients.

This clone appeared a single time. Its matching antigen is unknown. The treatment was: 15 to 20 received Ad26.COV2.S at low or high dose, single or two shots; about 5 received placebo; per-sample allocation not given. Collection of the samples took place on day 63 after the first injection of vaccine or placebo. V lost 1 base and J 3 bases, leaving 10 bases between the germline ends. Per germline, CDR1 MGHRA and CDR2 YSYEKL. The CDR3 has 15 residues. The data were produced by immunoSEQ multiplex PCR, yet TCRdb's version contains in-frame clones alone and is incomplete. This sample yields approximately 450,000 clones, of which about nine tenths are seen a single time; about 12% belongs to the top ten.

The chain links TRBV4-1 to TRBJ1-3, with D unresolved. Material: peripheral blood, obtained in a trial of Ad26.COV2.S vaccine versus placebo. This TCR was sampled from a person between 18 and 59 years old who received the Ad26.COV2.S COVID-19 vaccine or a placebo. CDR3 in DNA: TGCGCCAGCAGCCAAGGGTGGGCTGATGGAAACACCATATATTTT. Translating gives CASSQGWADGNTIYF.